This T cell receptor beta chain was documented in a study of control samples from healthy donors and cancer patients. CDR3 size: 16 residues. V shed 4 bases and J shed 0 bases, with 16 bases lying between them. The germline V gene encodes CDR1 LNHDA and CDR2 SQIVND (reference sequence). Assay used: immunoSEQ multiplex PCR; TCRdb lists only in-frame clones, some missing. The data show approximately 60,000 clones, roughly 85% seen once. The sequenced sample consisted of blood. The source of this sequence is a man in his forties in good health. This sequence joins TRBV19 and TRBJ2-7; D tentatively fits TRBD1 or TRBD2 (5 bases each). CDR3 sequence (DNA): TGTGCCAGTAGTACCTTTGGGACGGAGGTCTCCTACGAGCAGTACTTC. This translates into CASSTFGTEVSYEQYF. The full variable domain, in which reference TRBV19 and TRBJ2-7 provide the parts outside the CDR3, is DGGITQSPKYLFRKEGQNVTLSCEQNLNHDAMYWYRQDPGQGLRLIYYSQIVNDFQKGDIAEGYSVSREKKESFPLTVTSAQKNPTAFYLCASSTFGTEVSYEQYFGPGTRLTVT.